The 23 T cell receptor beta chains reported below all come from one sample, sequenced in a study of CD8+ T cells in alopecia areata. Once RNA had been extracted, it was reverse transcribed into cDNA to act as the sequencing template. Only in-frame clones appear in the TCRdb table, and some are missing; sequencing was by immunoSEQ multiplex PCR. The table has some 170,000 clones, roughly 66% seen once. The material sequenced was CD8+ T cells sorted from blood, taken at week 0. All receptors come from a human donor with alopecia areata.

This clone has more than one count but fewer than ten. The sample contains more than one DNA sequence encoding this CDR3. This chain links TRBV5-6 with TRBJ1-1; D is ambiguous. Germline V gene lookup returns CDR1 SGHDT and CDR2 YYEEEE. V gave up 4 bases and J gave up 3 bases, with 7 bases separating them. This CDR3 has 12 amino acids. The DNA for the CDR3 is TGTGCCAGCAGCCTCGGGTACACTGAAGCTTTCTTT. Residues: CASSLGYTEAFF. The complete variable domain, with remaining parts taken from reference TRBV5-6 and TRBJ1-1, reads DAGVTQSPTHLIKTRGQQVTLRCSPKSGHDTVSWYQQALGQGPQFIFQYYEEEERQRGNFPDRFSGHQFPNYSSELNVNALLLGDSALYLCASSLGYTEAFFGQGTRLTVV.

This clone showed up just a few times. V gene TRBV5-1 combines with J gene TRBJ2-2; D is possibly TRBD2 (6 bases). The CDR3 is made up of 16 amino acids. Germline CDR1 is SGHRS and CDR2 is YFSETQ. Trimming took off 4 bases at V and 0 bases at J, with 13 bases between the two ends. CDR3 in amino acids: CASSPVIAANTGELFF. Here the CDR3 DNA reads TGCGCCAGCAGCCCCGTGATAGCGGCGAACACCGGGGAGCTGTTTTTT. The whole variable domain, remainder taken from reference TRBV5-1 and TRBJ2-2, is KAGVTQTPRYLIKTRGQQVTLSCSPISGHRSVSWYQQTPGQGLQFLFEYFSETQRNKGNFPGRFSGRQFSNSRSEMNVSTLELGDSALYLCASSPVIAANTGELFFGEGSRLTVL.

In this sample, this clone turned up once. The genes are TRBV9 and TRBJ1-5; a weak D match, TRBD1 (6 bases). Looked up from germline, CDR1 is SGDLS and CDR2 is YYNGEE. The CDR3 has 14 residues. V shed 1 base and J shed 7 bases, with 12 bases lying between them. CDR3 residues: CASSVSGGGQPQHF. In DNA form, the CDR3 reads TGTGCCAGCAGCGTATCTGGGGGGGGCCAGCCCCAGCATTTT.

The CDR3 loop reads CASSLDSYSNQPQHF. The CDR3 DNA follows: TGTGCCAGTAGCCTAGACAGTTATAGCAATCAGCCCCAGCATTTT. The chain employs TRBV19 and TRBJ1-5, with a weak D call TRBD1 (5 bases). The CDR3 is made up of 15 amino acids. CDR1 LNHDA and CDR2 SQIVND come from the germline V gene (reference sequence). Trimming shortened V by 6 bases and J by 0 bases, and 12 bases separated the two germline ends.

In nucleotides, the CDR3 is TGCGCCAGCAGGATGGATTTGGGCCGGTCACCCCTCCACTTT. It is translated as CASRMDLGRSPLHF. This chain uses TRBV5-1 with TRBJ1-6; D gene unclear. Germline loops: CDR1 SGHRS, CDR2 YFSETQ. The CDR3 sequence is 14 residues long. V was clipped by 5 bases and J by 10 bases, with 16 bases between them. The full variable domain, completed using reference TRBV5-1 and TRBJ1-6, is KAGVTQTPRYLIKTRGQQVTLSCSPISGHRSVSWYQQTPGQGLQFLFEYFSETQRNKGNFPGRFSGRQFSNSRSEMNVSTLELGDSALYLCASRMDLGRSPLHFGNGTRLTVT.

This chain links TRBV7-2 with TRBJ1-1; D uncertain. Trimming cost V 5 bases and J 8 bases, with 18 bases left between them. This CDR3 has 14 amino acids. The germline V gene encodes CDR1 SGHTA and CDR2 FQGNSA. CDR3 sequence: CASSQRGVQAEAFF. For the CDR3, the DNA is TGTGCCAGCAGCCAGCGTGGGGTCCAAGCCGAAGCTTTCTTT.

The rearrangement joins TRBV5-6 to TRBJ2-7; the match to TRBD1 covers 7 bases. CDR1 and CDR2 (germline): SGHDT, YYEEEE. Trimming cost V 0 bases and J 3 bases; bases outside gene matches: 3. There are 14 residues in the CDR3. CDR3 nucleotide sequence: TGTGCCAGCAGCTTGGAGGACAGGAGCTACGAGCAGTACTTC. Translation: CASSLEDRSYEQYF. The whole variable domain, remainder taken from reference TRBV5-6 and TRBJ2-7, is DAGVTQSPTHLIKTRGQQVTLRCSPKSGHDTVSWYQQALGQGPQFIFQYYEEEERQRGNFPDRFSGHQFPNYSSELNVNALLLGDSALYLCASSLEDRSYEQYFGPGTRLTVT.

This chain links TRBV5-1 with TRBJ2-1; D possibly corresponds to TRBD1 (5 bases). Germline CDR1 reads SGHRS; CDR2 reads YFSETQ. CDR3 length equals 12 residues. Trimming stripped 4 bases from V and 7 bases from J, with 9 bases between. The CDR3 reads CASSIGVNEQFF. CDR3 bases: TGCGCCAGCAGCATAGGGGTGAATGAGCAGTTCTTC.

The chain recombines TRBV5-6 with TRBJ2-3, with D unresolved. The CDR3 runs 14 residues. The V gene's germline CDR1 is SGHDT and CDR2 YYEEEE. V lost 0 bases, J lost 5 bases, and 10 bases lay in between. The chain's CDR3 is CASSLVAVIDTQYF. As DNA, the CDR3 is TGTGCCAGCAGCTTGGTGGCTGTGATAGATACGCAGTATTTT.

The chain uses TRBV2 and TRBJ1-1; possible D gene TRBD1, 6 bases. V lost 6 bases to trimming and J lost 12 bases, with 14 bases between them. The germline gives CDR1 SNHLY, CDR2 FYNNEI. This CDR3 is built from 11 residues. The DNA for the CDR3 is TGTGCCAGCAGGCGAGGACAGTCGACTTTCTTT. Translating it yields CASRRGQSTFF.

The genes are TRBV14 and TRBJ1-1, with D perhaps TRBD1 (5 bases). This CDR3 is built from 13 residues. Trimming shortened V by 0 bases and J by 10 bases, and 12 bases separated the two germline ends. CDR1 is SGHDN and CDR2 is FVKESK in the germline V gene. CDR3 sequence: CASSQDRRQPAFF. The CDR3, as DNA: TGTGCCAGCAGCCAAGATCGCAGACAGCCAGCTTTCTTT.

The rearrangement joins TRBV13 to TRBJ2-2; no definite D call. With 5 bases removed from V and 4 bases from J, the gap between germline ends came to 5 bases. CDR1 PRHDT and CDR2 FYEKMQ come from the germline V gene (reference sequence). The CDR3 totals 12 residues. The CDR3 nucleotides are TGTGCCAGCAGCCTGAGCACCGGGGAGCTGTTTTTT. This sequence encodes CASSLSTGELFF.

The V and J genes are TRBV29-1 and TRBJ1-2, with D perhaps matching TRBD1 (5 bases). Per germline, CDR1 SQVTM and CDR2 ANQGSEA. The CDR3 contains 15 residues. Trimming removed 3 bases from V and 2 bases from J, with 16 bases in between. In DNA form, the CDR3 reads TGCAGCGTTGAGTTAGAGGGACGACTGAACTATGGCTACACCTTC. It translates to CSVELEGRLNYGYTF.

This clone was counted once. This sequence joins TRBV15 and TRBJ1-2; the D gene is possibly TRBD1 (5 bases). Trimming stripped 8 bases from V and 6 bases from J, with 19 bases between. Per the germline V gene, CDR1 is LNHNV and CDR2 is YYDKDF (reference sequence). This CDR3 contains 14 residues. Here the CDR3 DNA reads TGTGCCACCGGACCCCAGGGTCTCATTGATGGCTACACCTTC. It yields the protein CATGPQGLIDGYTF.

This chain links TRBV19 with TRBJ2-2, with TRBD1 identical over 7 bases. Per the germline V gene, CDR1 is LNHDA and CDR2 is SQIVND (reference sequence). The trim removed 5 bases at V and 0 bases at J, leaving 6 bases unmatched. The CDR3 loop spans 16 amino acids. CDR3: CASSARDRSNTGELFF. CDR3 DNA sequence: TGTGCCAGTAGTGCCCGGGACAGATCGAACACCGGGGAGCTGTTTTTT.

The CDR3 is CASRQGFLADTQYF. CDR3 coding DNA: TGTGCCAGCAGACAGGGGTTTTTAGCAGATACGCAGTATTTT. J is TRBJ2-3 and V is TRBV6-5; TRBD1 aligns across 7 bases. Germline-derived CDR1 and CDR2 are MNHEY and SVGAGI. The V and J ends lost 6 bases and 4 bases, in that order; junction bases with no gene match: 7. This CDR3 comprises 14 residues.

The rearrangement links TRBV30 to TRBJ2-1; possible D gene TRBD2, 5 bases. Germline values: CDR1 GTSNPN, CDR2 SVGIG (reference sequence). Trimming took 3 bases from V and 5 from J, leaving 11 bases between them. The CDR3 loop spans 13 amino acids. CDR3 nucleotides: TGTGCCTGGAGGGAGGACTGGAACAATGAGCAGTTCTTC. Translated: CAWREDWNNEQFF.

The chain carries TRBV4-1 and TRBJ2-7; D ambiguous. The CDR3 extends over 14 amino acids. Germline V gives CDR1 MGHRA, CDR2 YSYEKL. V lost 0 bases to trimming and J lost 2 bases, with 8 bases between them. This CDR3 reads CASSQEHGAYEQYF. CDR3 nucleotide sequence: TGCGCCAGCAGCCAAGAACATGGGGCCTACGAGCAGTACTTC.

The chain uses TRBV2 and TRBJ1-5; TRBD1 matches at 7 bases. Germline V lookup: CDR1 SNHLY, CDR2 FYNNEI. The V and J ends lost 9 bases and 5 bases, in that order; junction bases with no gene match: 10. The CDR3 extends over 14 amino acids. The CDR3, as DNA: TGTGCCAGTTACATGGGACAGACAGATCAGCCCCAGCATTTT. It is translated as CASYMGQTDQPQHF.

This clone came up once. At the DNA level, this CDR3 is encoded by other sequences in the same sample as well. The rearrangement joins TRBV5-1 to TRBJ1-3, with D unresolved. Germline V gene sequence: CDR1 SGHRS, CDR2 YFSETQ. CDR3 length: 13 amino acids. V was cut by 4 bases and J by 1 base, with 6 bases left in between. CDR3 region: CASSPGSGNTIYF. For the CDR3, the DNA is TGCGCCAGCAGCCCGGGGTCTGGAAACACCATATATTTT.

The chain links TRBV29-1 to TRBJ2-2, with D possibly being TRBD2 (7 bases). The length of the CDR3 is 13 residues. In germline, CDR1 is SQVTM, CDR2 ANQGSEA. The CDR3 nucleotides read TGCAGTCATACGGGGGGCGCGTCCGGGGAGCTGTTTTTT. Protein: CSHTGGASGELFF.

V is TRBV6-5 and J is TRBJ1-2, with D perhaps TRBD1 (5 bases). V was clipped by 7 bases and J by 8 bases, with 17 bases between them. The CDR3 covers 13 residues. The germline V gene has CDR1 MNHEY and CDR2 SVGAGI. In DNA form, the CDR3 reads TGTGCCAGCACCCCAGTTTGGGGGGACGGCTACACCTTC. This sequence encodes CASTPVWGDGYTF.

V is TRBV29-1 and J is TRBJ1-2; TRBD1 agrees at 11 bases. V lost 1 base to trimming and J lost 8 bases; unmatched junction nucleotides: 6. The CDR3 length is 14 residues. The germline V gene has CDR1 SQVTM and CDR2 ANQGSEA. The CDR3 region has the DNA TGCAGCGTTGAAGGGACAGGGGGCGCGGGGGGCTACACCTTC. Translated, it gives CSVEGTGGAGGYTF.